This TCR beta chain was identified during a study of T cells in Graves' hyperthyroidism and ophthalmopathy. The CDR3 runs 17 residues. Germline assignment: CDR1 MGHDK and CDR2 SYGVNS. The germline V and J ends were trimmed by 10 bases and 4 bases, with 26 bases remaining between them. Researchers amplified the TCR beta CDR3 regions from RNA transcripts. The HTBI primer set was used in a first-round RT-PCR of the TCR CDR3. TCRdb fed the multiplex PCR reads into MiXCR, producing one record per CDR3 protein. The data show about 37,000 distinct CDR3 sequences, 40% to 60% seen once. This clonotype is deemed medium-sized.

The material sequenced was blood. This sequence was found in a man in his forties with Graves' ophthalmopathy. The V gene is TRBV25-1, the J gene TRBJ2-1; D may be TRBD1 (5 bases). The CDR3 here is CATTPRGGDVFYNEQFF. The CDR3 DNA is TGTGCCACCACCCCTAGGGGCGGAGATGTTTTTTACAATGAGCAGTTCTTC.